This T cell receptor beta chain was sequenced for a study of cytomegalovirus exposure and HLA in healthy donors. Study at large: Genetic ancestry analysis placed around 76% of the 398 donors that were genotyped in the Caucasian-associated cluster.

Study conclusions and caveats: It was approximately 150 TCR beta chains that were listed as cytomegalovirus-associated. Both high specificity and high sensitivity reportedly marked the classifier's diagnosis of cytomegalovirus status. According to a later analysis, donors in an Asian-associated ancestry cluster reportedly had fewer N-insertions than the approximately 670-donor mean.

Germline values: CDR1 SGHRS, CDR2 YFSETQ. V dropped 4 bases and J dropped 3; count of bases not matched to a gene: 1. This CDR3 is 13 amino acids long. The PCR employed 60 Vbeta primers together with 13 Jbeta primers. TCRdb keeps only in-frame clones here, not all; method: immunoSEQ multiplex PCR. The sample consists of under 200,000 clones, around 80% of them appearing once. On this clone: Its antigen is unknown.

The receptor was derived from a woman aged 45-65 years in good health and CMV-seropositive. This rearrangement joins TRBV5-1 to TRBJ1-2; 9 bases align to TRBD1. Sequencing was done on a sample of PBMCs. Here the CDR3 DNA reads TGCGCCAGCAGCGGGACAGGGCACTATGGCTACACCTTC. It specifies CASSGTGHYGYTF.